The clone carrying this T cell receptor (beta chain) appeared many times. This sample is part of a study of T cells in Graves' hyperthyroidism and ophthalmopathy. The CDR3 spans 13 residues. V lost 6 bases and J lost 9; bases outside the gene matches: 8. Germline V gives CDR1 SNHLY, CDR2 FYNNEI. Amplification targeted TCR beta CDR3 regions from RNA transcripts. The HTBI primer set drove a first-round RT-PCR of the TCR CDR3. TCRdb recomputed calls from the multiplex PCR reads with MiXCR, one row per CDR3 protein. The sample shows 640,000 or so distinct CDR3 sequences, roughly 14% of them seen only once.

Source material: blood. This chain connects TRBV2 to TRBJ1-5, with 7 nucleotides matching TRBD1. This clonotype originated in a woman aged 35 to 49 with Graves' ophthalmopathy. This CDR3 is CASREIQGSPQHF. As DNA, the CDR3 is TGTGCCAGCAGGGAAATACAGGGGTCGCCCCAGCATTTT.